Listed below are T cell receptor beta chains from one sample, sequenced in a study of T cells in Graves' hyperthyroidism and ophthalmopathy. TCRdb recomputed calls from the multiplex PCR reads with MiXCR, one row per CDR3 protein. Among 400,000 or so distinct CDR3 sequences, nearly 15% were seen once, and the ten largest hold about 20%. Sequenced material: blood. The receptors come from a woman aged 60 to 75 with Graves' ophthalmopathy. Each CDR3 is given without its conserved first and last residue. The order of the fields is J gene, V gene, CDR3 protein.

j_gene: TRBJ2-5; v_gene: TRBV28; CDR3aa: ASSTASGIETQY
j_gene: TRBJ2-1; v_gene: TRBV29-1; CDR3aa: SHTAGTINEQF
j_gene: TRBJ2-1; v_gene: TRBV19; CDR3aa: ASSPGLVGYNEQF
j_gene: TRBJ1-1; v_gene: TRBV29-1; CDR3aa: SGTLWENTEAF
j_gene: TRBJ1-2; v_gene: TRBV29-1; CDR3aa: SVSPLDTNYGYT
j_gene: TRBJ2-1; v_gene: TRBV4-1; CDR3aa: ASSVGGTPYNEQF
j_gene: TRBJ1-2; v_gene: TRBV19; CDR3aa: ASSSRDGATYGYT
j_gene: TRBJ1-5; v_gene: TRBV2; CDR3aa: ASSGVGGNSNQPQH
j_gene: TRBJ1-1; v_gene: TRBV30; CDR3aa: AWIPKGGTEAF
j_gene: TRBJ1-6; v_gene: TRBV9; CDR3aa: ASSVDGSSYNSPLH
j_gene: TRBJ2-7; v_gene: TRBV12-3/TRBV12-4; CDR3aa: ASNRGQGHVYEQY
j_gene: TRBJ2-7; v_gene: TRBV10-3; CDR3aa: AIRASATYEQY
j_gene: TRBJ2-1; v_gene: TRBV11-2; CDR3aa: ASSLRVATNEQF
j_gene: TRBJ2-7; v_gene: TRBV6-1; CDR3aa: ASRESGQSGYEQY
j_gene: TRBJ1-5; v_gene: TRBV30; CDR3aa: AWSGQGDQPQH
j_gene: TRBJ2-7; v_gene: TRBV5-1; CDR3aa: ASSLGRDYKQY
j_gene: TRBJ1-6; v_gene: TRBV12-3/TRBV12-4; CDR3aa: ASSYRVRGSPLH
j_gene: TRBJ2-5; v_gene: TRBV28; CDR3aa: ASSLLGQLRETQY
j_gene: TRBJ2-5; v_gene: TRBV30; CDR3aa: AWSRGRQTQY
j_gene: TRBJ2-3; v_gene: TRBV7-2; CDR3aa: ASRPGQVGDTQY
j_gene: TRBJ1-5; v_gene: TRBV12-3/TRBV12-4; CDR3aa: ASSSAGAAGQPQH
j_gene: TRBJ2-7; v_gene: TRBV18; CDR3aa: ASSRVGTATYEQY
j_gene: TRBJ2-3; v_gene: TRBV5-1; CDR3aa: ASSLWGNTDTQY
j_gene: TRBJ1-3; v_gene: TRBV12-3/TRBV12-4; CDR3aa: ASSYNTGGNTIY
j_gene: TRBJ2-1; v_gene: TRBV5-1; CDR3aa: ASSWGQYNEQF
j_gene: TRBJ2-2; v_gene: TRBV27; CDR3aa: ASSFLAGFTGELF
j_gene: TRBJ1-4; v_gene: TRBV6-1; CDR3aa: ASSPGQSNEKLF
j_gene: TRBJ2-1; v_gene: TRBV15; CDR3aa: ATGGAGGVGYNEQF
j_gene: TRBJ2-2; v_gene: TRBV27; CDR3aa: ASSWDRVGTGELF
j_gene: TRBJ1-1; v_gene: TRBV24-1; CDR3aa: ATSDHGSGPLEAF
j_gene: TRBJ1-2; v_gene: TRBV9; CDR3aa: ASSVHGTANYGYT
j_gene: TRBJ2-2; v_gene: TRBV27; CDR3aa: ASSLKGELF
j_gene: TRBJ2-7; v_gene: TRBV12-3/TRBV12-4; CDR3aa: ASSDGTSGGRTYEQY
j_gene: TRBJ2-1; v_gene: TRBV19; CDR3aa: ASSILLAGVTEQF
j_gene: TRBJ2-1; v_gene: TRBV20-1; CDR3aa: SARSGTSGRAIYEQF
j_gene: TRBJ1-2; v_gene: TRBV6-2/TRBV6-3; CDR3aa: ASNNGLLANYGYT
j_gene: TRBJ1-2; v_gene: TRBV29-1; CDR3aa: SVEEVEREGNYGYT
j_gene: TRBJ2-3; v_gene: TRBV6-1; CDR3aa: ASRSGGQGPDTQY
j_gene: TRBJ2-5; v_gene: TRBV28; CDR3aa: ASSLSPGLAVEETQY
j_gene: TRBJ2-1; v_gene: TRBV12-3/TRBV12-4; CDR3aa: ASSLRNEQF
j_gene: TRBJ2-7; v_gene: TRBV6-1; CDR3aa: ASSEAYREQY
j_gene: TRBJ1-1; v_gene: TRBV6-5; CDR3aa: ASSYPITGAF
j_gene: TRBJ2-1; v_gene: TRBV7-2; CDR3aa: ASSLGDRVRGRASHEQF
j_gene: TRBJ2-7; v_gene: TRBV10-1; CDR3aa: ASSARTGSYEQY
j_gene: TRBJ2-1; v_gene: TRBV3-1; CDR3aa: ASSQGREGRGEQF
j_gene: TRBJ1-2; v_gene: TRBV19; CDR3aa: ASSIVRTDYGYT
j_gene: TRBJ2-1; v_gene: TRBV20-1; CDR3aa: SAPKEEYNEQF
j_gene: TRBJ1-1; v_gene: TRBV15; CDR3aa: ATSSEGSTEAF
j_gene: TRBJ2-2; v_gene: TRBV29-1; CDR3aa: SVLRVSTGELF
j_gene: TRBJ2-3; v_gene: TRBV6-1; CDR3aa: ASSPRGGLGADTQY
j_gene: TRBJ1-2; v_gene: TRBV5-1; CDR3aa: ASSNTTGNYGYT
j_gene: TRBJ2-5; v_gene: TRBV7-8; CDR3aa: ASSQTGLQETQY
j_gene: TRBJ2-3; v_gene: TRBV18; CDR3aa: ASSPRGFGDTQY
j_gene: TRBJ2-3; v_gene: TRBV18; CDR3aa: ASSPNLPPDTQY
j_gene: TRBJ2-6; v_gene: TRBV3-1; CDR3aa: ASSHPGTGTGANVLT
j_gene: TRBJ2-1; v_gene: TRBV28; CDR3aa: ASTVDSNRGSEQF